This TCR beta chain was profiled in a study of vaccination and CD4 T cells after COVID-19. Background on the study: Each individual in the study obtained two doses of BNT162b2 or mRNA-1273 vaccine. Overlapping spike peptides served as the stimulus for the cells. These peptides came from SARS-CoV-2 and from the common cold coronaviruses HCoV-NL63, HCoV-OC43 and HCoV-229E.

The treatment is: roughly 10-day PBMC culture with coronavirus spike peptide pools or control peptides (ViraFEST assay). Peptide pools at approximately 10 ug/ml stimulated roughly 1.9 million PBMCs per well with about 9.1 IU/ml IL-2. Days 3 and 7 saw half the medium replaced with fresh IL-2 medium. Germline CDR1 reads DFQATT; CDR2 reads SNEGSKA (reference sequence). Trimming took off 2 bases at V and 6 bases at J, with 19 bases between the two ends. CDR3 length: 15 residues. The study sequenced cultured CD4+ T cell DNA using the Oncomine TCR Beta short-read assay. TCRdb called the PCR reads again in MiXCR, with one record for every CDR3 protein. This sample has approximately 21,000 distinct CDR3 sequences, with 40% to 50% found just once. This clonotype turned up a few times. Its antigen remains unknown.

The specimen sequenced was cultured CD4+ T cells from blood. This chain joins TRBV20-1 and TRBJ1-1, with a tentative D call TRBD1 (5 bases). The receptor comes from a human donor with COVID-19. CDR3 sequence (DNA): TGCAGTGCTAGATCCGAGGGACTCGGACGGGCTGAAGCTTTCTTT. Residues: CSARSEGLGRAEAFF.